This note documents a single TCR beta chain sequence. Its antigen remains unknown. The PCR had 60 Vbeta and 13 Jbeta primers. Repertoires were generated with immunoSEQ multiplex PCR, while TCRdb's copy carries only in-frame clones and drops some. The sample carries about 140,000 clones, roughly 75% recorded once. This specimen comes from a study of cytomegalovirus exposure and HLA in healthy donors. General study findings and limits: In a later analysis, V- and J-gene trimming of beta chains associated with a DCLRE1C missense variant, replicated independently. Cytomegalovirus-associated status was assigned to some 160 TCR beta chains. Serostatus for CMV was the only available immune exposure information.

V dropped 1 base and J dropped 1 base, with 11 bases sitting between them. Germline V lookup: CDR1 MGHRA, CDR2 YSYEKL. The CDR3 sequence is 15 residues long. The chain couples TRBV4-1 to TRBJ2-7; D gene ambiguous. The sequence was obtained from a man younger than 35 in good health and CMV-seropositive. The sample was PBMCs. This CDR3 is CASSQVVSLSYEQYF. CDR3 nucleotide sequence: TGCGCCAGCAGCCAAGTAGTATCCCTATCCTACGAGCAGTACTTC.